This TCR beta chain was observed in a study of beta chain features in type 1 diabetes. For the study at large: About 110,000,000 sorted cells were examined across all samples.

What was sequenced were expressed TCRB transcripts, since all of the isolated RNA had been reverse transcribed. Generated by immunoSEQ multiplex PCR, the TCRdb table keeps only in-frame clones and is missing some. The sample lists about 250,000 clones, about 14% occurring once. The CDR3 contains 16 residues. V gave up 0 bases and J gave up 4 bases, with 13 bases separating them. Germline V CDR1 and CDR2: MNHEY, SVGAGI. The sequence came from a woman in her thirties or forties in good health. The sequenced material came from naive CD4+ T cells from blood. The chain joins TRBV6-5 to TRBJ2-1, with D possibly matching TRBD2 (5 bases). CDR3 loop: CASSYSSGMFYNEQFF. CDR3 in DNA: TGTGCCAGCAGTTACTCCTCGGGAATGTTTTACAATGAGCAGTTCTTC.